The rows below give T cell receptor beta chains drawn from one sample of a study of T cell changes during pregnancy in multiple sclerosis. Generated by immunoSEQ multiplex PCR, the TCRdb table keeps only in-frame clones and is missing some. The data hold around 70,000 clones, with over 85% observed a single time. Material: peripheral blood, obtained in the second trimester of pregnancy. These receptors were taken from a female donor with multiple sclerosis, enrolled in a pregnancy study. The CDR3 runs from the conserved cysteine through the conserved F or W. A D gene is named only where the DNA matches it firmly. Only part of the rows carry a size: once, few, many, or a class if the clone is expanded.

J gene,clone size,D gene,V gene,CDR3 protein,CDR3 DNA
TRBJ2-1,NA,TRBD2,TRBV5-4,CASSLPGLIYNEQFF,TGTGCCAGCAGCCTTCCGGGACTAATCTACAATGAGCAGTTCTTC
TRBJ2-7,NA,NA,TRBV11-2,CASSFGIYEQYF,TGTGCCAGCAGTTTCGGGATCTACGAGCAGTACTTC
TRBJ2-1,NA,TRBD2,TRBV5-8,CASSLENSGSSYNEQFF,TGTGCCAGCAGCTTGGAAAATAGCGGGAGTAGCTACAATGAGCAGTTCTTC
TRBJ2-3,NA,NA,TRBV29-1,CSFVRGPDTQYF,TGCAGCTTCGTGCGGGGTCCAGATACGCAGTATTTT
TRBJ1-2,many,TRBD1,TRBV28,CASSSGGEGYTF,TGTGCCAGCAGTTCAGGGGGTGAAGGCTACACCTTC
TRBJ2-5,NA,TRBD1,TRBV30,CAWSIQGGPETQYF,TGTGCCTGGAGTATCCAAGGGGGCCCAGAGACCCAGTACTTC
TRBJ1-3,NA,NA,TRBV6-6,CASRDTGSGNTIYF,TGTGCCAGCAGAGATACAGGGTCGGGAAACACCATATATTTT
TRBJ2-3,NA,NA,TRBV9,CASSAHFRVQGPDTQYF,TGTGCCAGCAGCGCGCATTTTCGGGTCCAGGGGCCAGATACGCAGTATTTT
TRBJ2-7,once,TRBD1,TRBV29-1,CNVSDRVSSYEQYF,TGCAACGTCTCCGACAGGGTGAGCTCCTACGAGCAGTACTTC
TRBJ1-1,NA,TRBD1,TRBV19,CASSTLRQGAVTEAFF,TGTGCCAGTAGTACCCTACGACAGGGAGCGGTCACTGAAGCTTTCTTT
TRBJ1-5,NA,NA,TRBV6-6,CASILRGEDQPQHF,TGTGCCAGCATTCTCCGCGGGGAAGATCAGCCCCAGCATTTT
TRBJ2-2,NA,NA,TRBV6-5,CASRKTGTGELFF,TGTGCCAGCAGGAAAACGGGGACCGGGGAGCTGTTTTTT
TRBJ1-4,NA,NA,TRBV28,CASSFTTNEKLFF,TGTGCCAGCAGTTTCACTACTAATGAAAAACTGTTTTTT
TRBJ2-5,NA,NA,TRBV11-3,CASSLDVAGKGQTQYF,TGTGCCAGCAGCTTAGACGTGGCGGGGAAGGGCCAGACCCAGTACTTC
TRBJ1-2,NA,NA,TRBV7-2,CASNLPYGGGYTF,TGTGCCAGCAACCTCCCGTACGGGGGTGGCTACACCTTC
TRBJ2-3,NA,TRBD2,TRBV5-6,CASSFGLAGMGNTQYF,TGTGCCAGCAGCTTCGGACTAGCGGGGATGGGAAATACGCAGTATTTT
TRBJ2-7,NA,TRBD1,TRBV7-8,CASSLGTGQGYEQYF,TGTGCCAGCAGCTTAGGGACGGGACAGGGGTACGAGCAGTACTTC
TRBJ1-1,NA,NA,TRBV7-9,CASSLGGGRTEAFF,TGTGCCAGCAGCTTAGGGGGGGGTCGGACTGAAGCTTTCTTT
TRBJ1-4,NA,NA,TRBV30,CAYTRTATNEKLFF,TGTGCCTACACTCGGACAGCAACTAATGAAAAACTGTTTTTT